Shown below are 21 T cell receptor beta chains from a single sample sequenced in a study of blood T cell repertoires in COVID-19. The assay was immunoSEQ multiplex PCR, and TCRdb's table has in-frame clones only and misses some. This sample carries over 40,000 clones, 85% to 95% of them seen once, and the ten largest clones take nearly 10%. Sequencing was performed on peripheral blood. These receptors were taken from a woman of 80 years or more with acute or convalescent COVID-19.

V is TRBV5-1 and J is TRBJ1-3, with TRBD1 as a possible D gene (6 bases). CDR1 is SGHRS and CDR2 is YFSETQ in the germline V gene. V lost 0 bases and J lost 3, with 19 bases in between. CDR3 length: 18 amino acids. This CDR3 is CASSLVQSGQLGGNTIYF. Written as DNA, the CDR3 is TGCGCCAGCAGCTTGGTACAATCGGGACAACTTGGTGGAAACACCATATATTTT.

V and J are TRBV30 and TRBJ2-4, with 8 bases lining up with TRBD1. Germline values: CDR1 GTSNPN, CDR2 SVGIG (reference sequence). V lost 8 bases to trimming and J lost 12 bases; unmatched junction nucleotides: 18. The CDR3 has 14 amino acids. CDR3 sequence: CALDRGQGAWGQYF. In DNA, the CDR3 is TGTGCCCTGGATCGAGGGCAGGGGGCCTGGGGTCAGTACTTC.

The gene calls are TRBV5-1 and TRBJ2-3, with TRBD2 matching over 9 bases. Trimming cost V 4 bases and J 4 bases; bases outside gene matches: 7. This CDR3 is built from 15 residues. Germline CDR1 reads SGHRS; CDR2 reads YFSETQ. The CDR3 loop reads CASSIGLAGADTQYF. CDR3 DNA sequence: TGCGCCAGCAGCATCGGTTTAGCGGGAGCAGATACGCAGTATTTT. Drawing the rest from reference TRBV5-1 and TRBJ2-3, the complete variable domain is KAGVTQTPRYLIKTRGQQVTLSCSPISGHRSVSWYQQTPGQGLQFLFEYFSETQRNKGNFPGRFSGRQFSNSRSEMNVSTLELGDSALYLCASSIGLAGADTQYFGPGTRLTVL.

The chain links TRBV7-3 to TRBJ2-4; D uncertain. CDR3 length equals 14 residues. The V end was cut by 2 bases, the J end by 6 bases, with 11 bases between. Germline V lookup: CDR1 SGHTA, CDR2 FQGTGA. This chain's CDR3 is CASSLGDPGNIQYF. CDR3 nucleotides: TGTGCCAGCAGCTTAGGAGATCCGGGAAACATTCAGTACTTC.

V and J are TRBV7-8 and TRBJ2-4; D is ambiguous. This CDR3 is 17 amino acids long. V gave up 1 base and J gave up 0 bases, with 13 bases separating them. Germline CDR1 is SGHVS and CDR2 is FQNEAQ. Here the CDR3 reads CASSLEPPGVAKNIQYF. In DNA form, the CDR3 reads TGTGCCAGCAGCTTAGAGCCCCCCGGAGTAGCCAAAAACATTCAGTACTTC.

This clone was seen more than once but under ten times. The chain couples TRBV27 to TRBJ1-2; 7 bases map to TRBD1. CDR3 length equals 13 residues. The V gene's germline CDR1 is MNHEY and CDR2 SMNVEV (reference sequence). Germline trimming cut 4 bases from V and 4 bases from J; bases unmatched to any gene: 3. CDR3 nucleotides: TGTGCCAGCAGTTCAGACAGGGTCTATGGCTACACCTTC. Its translation: CASSSDRVYGYTF.

The rearrangement uses TRBV7-9 and TRBJ2-2; 16 bases agree with TRBD2. The CDR3 runs to 18 residues. Germline V gives CDR1 SEHNR, CDR2 FQNEAQ (reference sequence). Trimming took 7 bases from V and 2 from J; bases not matched to a gene: 7. CDR3 protein: CASNPGLAGGFNTGELFF. As DNA, the CDR3 is TGTGCCAGCAACCCGGGACTAGCGGGAGGGTTCAACACCGGGGAGCTGTTTTTT.

The chain joins TRBV11-2 to TRBJ2-1; TRBD2 aligns across 13 bases. Germline assignment: CDR1 SGHAT and CDR2 FQNNGV. Trimming cost V 5 bases and J 7 bases; bases outside gene matches: 5. The CDR3 runs 15 residues. CDR3: CASSPTTSGGNEQFF. The CDR3 DNA follows: TGTGCCAGCAGCCCGACGACTAGCGGGGGGAATGAGCAGTTCTTC.

V and J are TRBV10-3 and TRBJ1-1, with TRBD1 identical over 7 bases. The germline V gene has CDR1 ENHRY and CDR2 SYGVKD. The CDR3 contains 14 residues. V lost 2 bases and J lost 7; bases outside the gene matches: 7. CDR3 region: CAISETTGASEAFF. The CDR3 DNA reads as TGTGCCATCAGTGAGACAACAGGGGCCAGTGAAGCTTTCTTT.

V gene TRBV7-6 combines with J gene TRBJ1-4, with D possibly TRBD1 on 6 matching bases. V lost 3 bases and J lost 5, with 13 bases in between. The length of the CDR3 is 15 residues. Germline V gene lookup returns CDR1 SGHVS and CDR2 FNYEAQ. The CDR3, as DNA: TGTGCCAGCAGCTTTAGCGTGGACAGAAATGAAAAACTGTTTTTT. Translation gives CASSFSVDRNEKLFF.

Here the CDR3 DNA reads TGTGCCAGCAGCCTCTCCGGGACTAGCACAGTGCAGTACTTC. Encoded protein: CASSLSGTSTVQYF. The rearrangement joins TRBV5-4 to TRBJ2-7, with TRBD2 identical over 9 bases. With 4 bases clipped from V and 9 bases from J, the junction kept 11 bases outside the gene matches. Germline assignment: CDR1 SGHNT and CDR2 YYREEE (reference sequence). The CDR3 spans 14 residues.

The chain is built from TRBV9 and TRBJ2-1; 8 bases fit TRBD2. Unmatched junction bases numbered 14, after V lost 3 bases and J lost 6 bases. Germline CDR1 and CDR2: SGDLS and YYNGEE. This CDR3 region has 17 residues. The chain's CDR3 is CASSGTLGAGVLNEQFF. CDR3 in DNA: TGTGCCAGCAGCGGCACCCTTGGAGCGGGGGTCCTCAATGAGCAGTTCTTC.

The chain couples TRBV7-9 to TRBJ1-2, with TRBD1 matching over 7 bases. The CDR3 extends over 14 amino acids. The germline CDR1 and CDR2 sequences are SEHNR and FQNEAQ (reference sequence). With 2 bases clipped from V and 3 bases from J, the junction kept 3 bases outside the gene matches. CDR3 coding DNA: TGTGCCAGCAGCTTATTTGGGACAGACTATGGCTACACCTTC. Translated, it gives CASSLFGTDYGYTF.

This clone has just a few counts. The chain recombines TRBV3-1 (or the pseudogene TRBV3-2) with TRBJ2-7; 9 bases are a match to TRBD2. Germline V gene lookup returns CDR1 LGHDT and CDR2 YNNKEL (reference sequence). This CDR3 spans 15 amino acids. V dropped 0 bases and J dropped 9; count of bases not matched to a gene: 9. The CDR3 coding sequence is TGTGCCAGCAGCCAAGATAGCGGGAGTTTAGTAGGGCAGTACTTC. Protein: CASSQDSGSLVGQYF.

This clone appeared once. V usage is TRBV5-1 and J usage is TRBJ1-4; 7 bases are a match to TRBD1. CDR3 length: 14 amino acids. Germline CDR1 and CDR2: SGHRS and YFSETQ. J was trimmed by 7 bases and V by 5 bases; bases with no gene match: 8. The CDR3, as DNA: TGCGCCAGCAGTCGGGGCCAGGGGGGTGAAAAACTGTTTTTT. Protein: CASSRGQGGEKLFF.

This chain connects TRBV5-1 to TRBJ2-2, with no clear D. V shed 0 bases and J shed 6 bases, with 15 bases lying between them. This CDR3 is 16 amino acids long. Germline-derived CDR1 and CDR2 are SGHRS and YFSETQ. Written as DNA, the CDR3 is TGCGCCAGCAGCTTGGAAGCAAACGTATCCCCCGGGGAGCTGTTTTTT. Translating gives CASSLEANVSPGELFF. Using reference TRBV5-1 and TRBJ2-2 for the parts outside the CDR3, the full variable domain is KAGVTQTPRYLIKTRGQQVTLSCSPISGHRSVSWYQQTPGQGLQFLFEYFSETQRNKGNFPGRFSGRQFSNSRSEMNVSTLELGDSALYLCASSLEANVSPGELFFGEGSRLTVL.

This clone was counted a few times. The rearrangement joins TRBV6-5 to TRBJ1-1; possibly TRBD1 for D (5 bases). Germline assignment: CDR1 MNHEY and CDR2 SVGAGI. Between the trimmed V and J ends, which lost 7 bases and 7 bases, there was a span of 16 bases. The CDR3 consists of 13 residues. CDR3 region: CASIPMGRFEAFF. The CDR3 region has the DNA TGTGCCAGCATCCCCATGGGGCGGTTTGAAGCTTTCTTT.

This sequence joins TRBV7-2 and TRBJ1-1; D gene uncertain. Germline CDR1 is SGHTA and CDR2 is FQGNSA. Deletions cut 5 bases from V and 1 base from J, with 8 bases between. CDR3 length: 13 amino acids. CDR3 in amino acids: CASSSRENTEAFF. CDR3 nucleotides: TGTGCCAGCAGCAGCCGGGAGAACACTGAAGCTTTCTTT. The full variable domain, with the rest looked up from reference TRBV7-2 and TRBJ1-1, is GAGVSQSPSNKVTEKGKDVELRCDPISGHTALYWYRQSLGQGLEFLIYFQGNSAPDKSGLPSDRFSAERTGGSVSTLTIQRTQQEDSAVYLCASSSRENTEAFFGQGTRLTVV.

The V and J genes are TRBV7-9 and TRBJ2-2, with 10 nucleotides matching TRBD1. The CDR3 is 17 residues long. Germline loops: CDR1 SEHNR, CDR2 FQNEAQ (reference sequence). V lost 4 bases and J lost 6; bases outside the gene matches: 11. The CDR3 bases are TGTGCCAGCAGCTCTTCCCCGATGGGGACAGGGGCCGGGGAGCTGTTTTTT. It codes for CASSSSPMGTGAGELFF.

The table lists this clone with a count of one. V gene TRBV6-5 combines with J gene TRBJ1-1; 10 bases are shared with TRBD1. Germline V gene lookup returns CDR1 MNHEY and CDR2 SVGAGI. Losses at the gene ends were 3 bases for V and 3 bases for J; bases not matched to a gene: 7. The CDR3 consists of 16 residues. The CDR3 sequence is CASSYGGTGEHTEAFF. Written as DNA, the CDR3 is TGTGCCAGCAGTTATGGCGGGACAGGGGAACACACTGAAGCTTTCTTT.

The V gene is TRBV15, the J gene TRBJ1-1, with 9 bases matching TRBD1. Germline V gene data show CDR1 as LNHNV and CDR2 as YYDKDF (reference sequence). The CDR3 length is 20 residues. V lost 1 base to trimming and J lost 1 base; unmatched junction nucleotides: 16. The CDR3 is CATSRAWGVPGQGQNTEAFF. The CDR3 coding sequence is TGTGCCACCAGCAGAGCTTGGGGCGTCCCGGGACAGGGACAGAACACTGAAGCTTTCTTT.